This TCR beta chain was retrieved from a study of siplizumab effects on memory and regulatory T cells. Study observations and caveats: Proliferating siplizumab-culture Tregs lacked confirmation of suppressive function. Only a minority of proliferating CD4+ or CD8+ clones had an assignable naive or memory phenotype, with roughly 75-97% lacking one. The drug siplizumab significantly decreased the alloreactive sequences that could be traced to unstimulated CD4+ memory cells.

For this clone: Its antigen is unidentified.

TCRdb keeps only in-frame clones here, not all; method: immunoSEQ multiplex PCR. The sample includes roughly 92,000 clones, 90% to 95% of them seen just once. V trimming: 8 bases; J trimming: 5 bases; junction bases outside the gene matches: 10. The CDR3 totals 15 residues. Germline V gives CDR1 MDHEN, CDR2 SYDVKM. Sequenced: non-Treg CD4+ T cells sorted from blood. This chain joins TRBV28 and TRBJ2-5; 11 positions match TRBD2. This TCR was sampled from a human donor in good health. The CDR3 DNA sequence: TGTGCCAGCCTCCTAGCGGGAGGCTCAGGGGAGACCCAGTACTTC. Translating it yields CASLLAGGSGETQYF.